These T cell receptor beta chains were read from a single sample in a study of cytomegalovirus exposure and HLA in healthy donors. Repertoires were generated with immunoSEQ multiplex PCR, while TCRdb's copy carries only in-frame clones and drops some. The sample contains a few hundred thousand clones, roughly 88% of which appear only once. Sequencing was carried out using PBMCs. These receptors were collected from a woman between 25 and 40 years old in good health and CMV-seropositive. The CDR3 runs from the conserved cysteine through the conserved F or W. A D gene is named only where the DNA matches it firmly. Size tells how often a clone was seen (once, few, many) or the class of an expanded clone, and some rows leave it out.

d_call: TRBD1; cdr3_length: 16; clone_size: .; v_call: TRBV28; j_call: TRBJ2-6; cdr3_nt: TGTGCCAGCAGTTTGGGGACAGTCTCTGGGGCCAACGTCCTGACTTTC; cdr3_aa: CASSLGTVSGANVLTF
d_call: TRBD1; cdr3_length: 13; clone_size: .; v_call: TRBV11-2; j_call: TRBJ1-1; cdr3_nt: TGTGCCAGCAGCTTAGCCAGGGGGAGTGAAGCTTTCTTT; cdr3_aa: CASSLARGSEAFF
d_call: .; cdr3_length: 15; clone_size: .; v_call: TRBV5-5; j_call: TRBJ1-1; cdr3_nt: TGTGCCAGCAGCTTGTCTGCGGGTTTTGGGACTGAAGCTTTCTTT; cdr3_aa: CASSLSAGFGTEAFF
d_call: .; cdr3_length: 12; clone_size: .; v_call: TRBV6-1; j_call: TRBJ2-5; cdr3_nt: TGTGCCAGCAGTGAGGAGGGGGAGACCCAGTACTTC; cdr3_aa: CASSEEGETQYF
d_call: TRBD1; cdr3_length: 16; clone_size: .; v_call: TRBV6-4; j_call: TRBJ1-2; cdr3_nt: TGTGCCAGCAGTGACTCGATCGGGACAGGCAGATCAGGCTACACCTTC; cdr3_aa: CASSDSIGTGRSGYTF
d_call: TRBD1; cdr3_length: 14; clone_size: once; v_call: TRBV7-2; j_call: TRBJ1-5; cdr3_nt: TGTGCCAGCAGCCGGACAGGGGGAAATCAGCCCCAGCATTTT; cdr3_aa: CASSRTGGNQPQHF
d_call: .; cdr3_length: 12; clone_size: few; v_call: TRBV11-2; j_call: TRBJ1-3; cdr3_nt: TGTGCCAGCAGCTTGAGTGGAAACACCATATATTTT; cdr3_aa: CASSLSGNTIYF
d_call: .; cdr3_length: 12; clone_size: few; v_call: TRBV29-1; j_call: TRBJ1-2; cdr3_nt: TGCAGCGTTGAGGGAAGGGGGGATGGCTACACCTTC; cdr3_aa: CSVEGRGDGYTF
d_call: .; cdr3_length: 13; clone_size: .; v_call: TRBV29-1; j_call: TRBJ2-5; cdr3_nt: TGCAGCGCCGGACCTCACGGGGGAGAGACCCAGTACTTC; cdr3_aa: CSAGPHGGETQYF
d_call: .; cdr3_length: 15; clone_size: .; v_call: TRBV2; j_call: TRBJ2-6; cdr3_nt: TGTGCCAGCACCGCCCAGGGTGTGGTGGCCAACGTCCTGACTTTC; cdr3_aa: CASTAQGVVANVLTF
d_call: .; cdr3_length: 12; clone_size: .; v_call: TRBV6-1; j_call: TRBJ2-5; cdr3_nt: TGTGCCAGCAGTGGAAGGGCCGTTACCCAGTACTTC; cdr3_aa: CASSGRAVTQYF
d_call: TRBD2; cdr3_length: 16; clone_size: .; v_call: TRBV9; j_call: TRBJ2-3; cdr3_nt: TGTGCCAGCAGCGTAGGTGCTAGCGGGAGCACAGATACGCAGTATTTT; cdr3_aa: CASSVGASGSTDTQYF
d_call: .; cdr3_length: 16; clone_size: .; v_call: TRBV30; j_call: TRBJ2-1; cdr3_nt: TGTGCCTGGAGTGTTAGTCTGAGCATATCGTACAATGAGCAGTTCTTC; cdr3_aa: CAWSVSLSISYNEQFF
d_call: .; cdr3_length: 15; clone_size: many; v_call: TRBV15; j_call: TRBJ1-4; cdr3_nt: TGTGCCACCAGCAGAGAAGTAGAAGGGGGTGAAAAACTGTTTTTT; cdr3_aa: CATSREVEGGEKLFF
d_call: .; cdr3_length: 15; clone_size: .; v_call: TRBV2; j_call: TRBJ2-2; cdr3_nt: TGTGCCAGCAGGGCCGGGACGATGGGGACCGGGGAGCTGTTTTTT; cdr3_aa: CASRAGTMGTGELFF
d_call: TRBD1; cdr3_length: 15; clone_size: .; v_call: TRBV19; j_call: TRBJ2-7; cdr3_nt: TGTGCCAGTAAGCAGGGGACAGGGAGCTCCTACGAGCAGTACTTC; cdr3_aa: CASKQGTGSSYEQYF
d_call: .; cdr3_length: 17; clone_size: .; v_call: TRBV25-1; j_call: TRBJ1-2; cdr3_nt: TGTGCCAGCAGTGGTTACATTTCTTCCGGGACGAACTATGGCTACACCTTC; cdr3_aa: CASSGYISSGTNYGYTF
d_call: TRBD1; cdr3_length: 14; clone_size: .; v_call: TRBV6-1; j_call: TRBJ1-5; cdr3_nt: TGTGCCAGCAAAGTCCCAGGGGGTAATCAGCCCCAGCATTTT; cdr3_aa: CASKVPGGNQPQHF
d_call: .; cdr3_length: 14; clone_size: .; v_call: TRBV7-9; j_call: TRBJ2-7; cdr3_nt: TGTGCCAGCAGCTTAGTTGGTTTAACCTACGAGCAGTACTTC; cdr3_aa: CASSLVGLTYEQYF
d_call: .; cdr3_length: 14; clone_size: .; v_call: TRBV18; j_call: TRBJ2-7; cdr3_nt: TGTGCCAGCTCCCCCGGGACACCTTCCTACGAGCAGTACTTC; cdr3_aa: CASSPGTPSYEQYF
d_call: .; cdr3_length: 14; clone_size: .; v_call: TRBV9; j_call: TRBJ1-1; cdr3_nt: TGTGCCAGCAGCAACGCACAGGGACGCACTGAAGCTTTCTTT; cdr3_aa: CASSNAQGRTEAFF
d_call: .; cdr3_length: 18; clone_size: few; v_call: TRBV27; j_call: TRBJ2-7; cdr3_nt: TGTGCCAGCAGTTTATCAGGGGGTTGGGGGGAAGGATTAGTCGAGCAGTACTTC; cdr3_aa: CASSLSGGWGEGLVEQYF
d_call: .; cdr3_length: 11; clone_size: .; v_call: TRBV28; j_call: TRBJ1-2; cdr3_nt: TGTGCCAGCAGTCGGGACTATGGCTACACCTTC; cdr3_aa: CASSRDYGYTF
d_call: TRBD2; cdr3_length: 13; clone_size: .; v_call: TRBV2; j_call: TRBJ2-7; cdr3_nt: TGTGCCAGCACCAGCGGGGGGCCCTACGAGCAGTACTTC; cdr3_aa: CASTSGGPYEQYF
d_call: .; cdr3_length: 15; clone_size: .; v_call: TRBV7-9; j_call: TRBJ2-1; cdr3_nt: TGTGCCAGCAGACGGGGGAGTGGTTCCTACAATGAGCAGTTCTTC; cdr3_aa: CASRRGSGSYNEQFF
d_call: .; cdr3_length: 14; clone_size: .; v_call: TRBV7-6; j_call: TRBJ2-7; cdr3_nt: TGTGCCAGCAGCCCTCATGAAGAGTCCTACGAGCAGTACTTC; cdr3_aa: CASSPHEESYEQYF
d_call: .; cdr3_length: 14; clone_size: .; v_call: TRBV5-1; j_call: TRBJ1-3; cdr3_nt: TGCGCCAGCAGCTTGTCGGGGAGTGGAAACACCATATATTTT; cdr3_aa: CASSLSGSGNTIYF
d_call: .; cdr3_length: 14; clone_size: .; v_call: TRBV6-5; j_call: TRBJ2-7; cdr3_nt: TGTGCCAGCCGAGAGGGCCGTTCCTCCTACGAGCAGTACTTC; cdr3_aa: CASREGRSSYEQYF
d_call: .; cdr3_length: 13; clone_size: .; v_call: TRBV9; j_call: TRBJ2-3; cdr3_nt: TGTGCCAGCAGCGCCTTAGTTGGCGATACGCAGTATTTT; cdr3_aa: CASSALVGDTQYF
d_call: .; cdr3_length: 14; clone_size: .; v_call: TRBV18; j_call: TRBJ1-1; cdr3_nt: TGTGCCAGCTCACTGGAAGAATCGAACACTGAAGCTTTCTTT; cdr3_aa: CASSLEESNTEAFF
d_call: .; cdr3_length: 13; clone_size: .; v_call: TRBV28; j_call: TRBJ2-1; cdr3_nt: TGTGCCAGCAGCCGTCCTCGGGTAGATGAGCAGTTCTTC; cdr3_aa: CASSRPRVDEQFF
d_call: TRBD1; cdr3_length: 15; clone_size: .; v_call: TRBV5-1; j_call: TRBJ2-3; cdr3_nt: TGCGCCAGCAGCTTACAGGGGGTAGGGACAGATACGCAGTATTTT; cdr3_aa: CASSLQGVGTDTQYF